This T cell receptor beta chain derives from a study of blood T cell repertoires in COVID-19. Across the study: Samples taken during acute and convalescent COVID-19 were collected in the United States, Italy and Spain. T cells, B-cell-depleted T cells, or PBMCs supplied cDNA or gDNA.

The CDR3 length is 15 residues. Original methodology: Amplification with reference gene primers provided the estimates of nucleated cell counts. Only in-frame clones appear in the TCRdb table, and some are missing; sequencing was by immunoSEQ multiplex PCR. V, J and clone size were drawn from that table, and D and trimming were deduced from the DNA. Here the sample spans about 62,000 clones, over 85% being singletons. The source of this sequence is a human donor in a cohort sampled during active COVID-19. The chain has TRBV21-1 and TRBJ1-2; whether TRBD1, the table's D call, matches the DNA was not checked. TRBV21-1 is tagged as a pseudogene. Source material: peripheral blood. In nucleotides, the CDR3 is TGTGCCAGCAGCAAAGTTTCGGGACACAACTATGGCTACACCTTC. Residues: CASSKVSGHNYGYTF.